A selection of T cell receptor beta chains follows, all from one sample in a study of control samples from healthy donors and cancer patients. TCRdb's copy holds only in-frame clones and misses some; the assay was immunoSEQ multiplex PCR. The table includes roughly 150,000 clones, over 90% detected once. Source material: blood. The receptors come from a man aged 45-65 years in good health. CDR3s include the opening cysteine and the closing phenylalanine or tryptophan. A D gene is named only where the DNA matches it firmly. Not all rows give a size; the values are once, few, many and, for expanded clones, a class.

d_call	v_call	clone_size	j_call	cdr3_nt	cdr3_aa
TRBD1	TRBV7-6	.	TRBJ2-7	TGTGCCAGCAGCCTTCTAGGGGGCGCCGCGTCCTACGAGCAGTACTTC	CASSLLGGAASYEQYF
.	TRBV6-1	.	TRBJ1-4	TGTGCCAGCAGTGACGGTATGGGGGGGCTGGAAAAACTGTTTTTT	CASSDGMGGLEKLFF
.	TRBV5-8	.	TRBJ2-7	TGTGCCAGCAAACGGACCTACGAGCAGTACTTC	CASKRTYEQYF
TRBD2	TRBV5-6	.	TRBJ2-7	TGTGCCAGCAGCCTGGGACTAGCGGGCGCTAGCTCCTACGAGCAGTACTTC	CASSLGLAGASSYEQYF
TRBD1	TRBV7-9	.	TRBJ1-3	TGTGCCAGCAGCTCTGCCGGGACAGCAGGAAACACCATATATTTT	CASSSAGTAGNTIYF
.	TRBV28	.	TRBJ1-2	TGTGCCAGCAGTTTGATAAGCTATGGCTACACCTTC	CASSLISYGYTF
.	TRBV30	.	TRBJ2-1	TGTGCCTGGAGTGTAAAGCGGAGCTCCTACAATGAGCAGTTCTTC	CAWSVKRSSYNEQFF
.	TRBV11-3	.	TRBJ2-1	TGTGCCAGCAGCTTAAACCCGAGTATTGACTACAATGAGCAGTTCTTC	CASSLNPSIDYNEQFF
.	TRBV12-3/TRBV12-4	.	TRBJ2-7	TGTGCCAGCAGTTTCGGACAGATCTACGAGCAGTACTTC	CASSFGQIYEQYF
TRBD1	TRBV11-2	.	TRBJ2-7	TGTGCCAGCAGCTTCCCCGGACAGGGGAGCTCCTACGAGCAGTACTTC	CASSFPGQGSSYEQYF
TRBD1	TRBV14	.	TRBJ1-1	TGTGCCAGCAGCCAAGTGTCAGGGGGCCCTGAAGCTTTCTTT	CASSQVSGGPEAFF
.	TRBV7-9	once	TRBJ2-5	TGTGCCAGCAGCTTAAACCAAGAGACCCAGTACTTC	CASSLNQETQYF
.	TRBV5-1	.	TRBJ1-1	TGCGCCAGCAGCTTGGACAGGTTGTCTGAAGCTTTCTTT	CASSLDRLSEAFF
.	TRBV11-2	once	TRBJ2-5	TGTGCCAGCAGCCCGCAGGGGCAAGAGACCCAGTACTTC	CASSPQGQETQYF
.	TRBV7-2	.	TRBJ2-5	TGTGCCAGCGCCCGAGGAGAGACCCAGTACTTC	CASARGETQYF
TRBD1	TRBV4-1	.	TRBJ1-4	TGCGCCAGCAGCCAAGGGACAGGGCCCGGTGAAAAACTGTTTTTT	CASSQGTGPGEKLFF
.	TRBV10-1	.	TRBJ1-4	TGCGCCAGCAGCTACAGGGAGCGGACTAATGAAAAACTGTTTTTT	CASSYRERTNEKLFF
.	TRBV3-1/TRBV3-2	once	TRBJ2-1	TGTGCCAGCAGTGACCCACTCCGCTCCTACAATGAGCAGTTCTTC	CASSDPLRSYNEQFF
TRBD2	TRBV18	.	TRBJ2-3	TGTGCCAGCTCACCGGGACTAGCAGCAGATACGCAGTATTTT	CASSPGLAADTQYF
.	TRBV7-8	.	TRBJ1-2	TGTGCCAGCAGCACGACAGTCTATGGCTACACCTTC	CASSTTVYGYTF
.	TRBV9	.	TRBJ1-1	TGTGCCAGCAGCCGGTCGAACACTGAAGCTTTCTTT	CASSRSNTEAFF
.	TRBV19	.	TRBJ2-1	TGTGCCAGTAGTATGAGGGTCGGGGGTCTGGGCAATGAGCAGTTCTTC	CASSMRVGGLGNEQFF
.	TRBV12-3/TRBV12-4	.	TRBJ2-2	TGTGCCAGCAGTTTCACGCGGGGGGAGCTGTTTTTT	CASSFTRGELFF
.	TRBV19	.	TRBJ1-1	TGTGCCAGTAGGTTCCAGGGGATGTTGAACACTGAAGCTTTCTTT	CASRFQGMLNTEAFF
TRBD2	TRBV19	.	TRBJ2-1	TGTGCCAGTACCAAGGCGGGAGGGCCTAGGGATGAGCAGTTCTTC	CASTKAGGPRDEQFF
TRBD2	TRBV24-1	.	TRBJ2-1	TGTGCCACCAGCGGACTAGCGGGAGTGTACAATGAGCAGTTCTTC	CATSGLAGVYNEQFF
TRBD2	TRBV19	.	TRBJ2-3	TGTGCCAGTAGTGCCGGACTAGCGACAGATACGCAGTATTTT	CASSAGLATDTQYF
TRBD2	TRBV7-3	.	TRBJ2-1	TGTGCCAGCAGGTCAGGGGCGGGAGGTTACAATGAGCAGTTCTTC	CASRSGAGGYNEQFF
TRBD2	TRBV4-1	.	TRBJ2-2	TGCGCCAGCAGCACAGGACTAGCGCGGACGAACACCGGGGAGCTGTTTTTT	CASSTGLARTNTGELFF
.	TRBV9	.	TRBJ2-7	TGTGCCAGCAGCCCCCGAGGGACCTCCTACGAGCAGTACTTC	CASSPRGTSYEQYF
TRBD2	TRBV7-9	.	TRBJ2-3	TGTGCCAGCGAGGTGAGGACTAGCGGGAGAGTTGGAAGCACAGATACGCAGTATTTT	CASEVRTSGRVGSTDTQYF
.	TRBV12-3/TRBV12-4	.	TRBJ1-5	TGTGCCAGCGGGCCGCGACAGCCCCAGCATTTT	CASGPRQPQHF
TRBD2	TRBV29-1	.	TRBJ2-1	TGCAGCGAGCGGGAGTCCTACAATGAGCAGTTCTTC	CSERESYNEQFF
.	TRBV27	.	TRBJ2-7	TGTGCCAGCAGTGCGGGACTTAAAGTTGGGGCCTACGAGCAGTACTTC	CASSAGLKVGAYEQYF
.	TRBV5-1	.	TRBJ1-5	TGCGCCAGCAGCTTGGAAGGGATTAGCAATCAGCCCCAGCATTTT	CASSLEGISNQPQHF
TRBD2	TRBV24-1	.	TRBJ2-2	TGTGCTTCCAACGACGGGGGGATCGGGGAGCTGTTTTTT	CASNDGGIGELFF
TRBD1	TRBV14	.	TRBJ1-6	TGTGCCAGCAGCGAATACAGGGGTTATTCACCCCTCCACTTT	CASSEYRGYSPLHF
TRBD1	TRBV28	.	TRBJ2-2	TGTGCCAGCAACCGTGGGGGACAGGGGACCGGGGAGCTGTTTTTT	CASNRGGQGTGELFF